This TCR beta chain was captured in a study of T cells after yellow fever vaccination. Regarding the study as a whole: The secondary response showed a weaker magnitude and a faster peak, day 5 versus 15.

TCRdb itself ran the 5' RACE reads through MiXCR, one entry per CDR3 protein. This table has some 250,000 distinct CDR3 sequences, 3.6% appearing once. Comments on this clonotype: The antigen is undetermined.

This CDR3 comprises 15 residues. CDR1 is SGHRS, CDR2 YFSETQ, per germline. Trimming pared 0 bases from V and 0 bases from J, leaving 8 bases between. This chain uses TRBV5-1 with TRBJ2-3; D unclear. The receptor's source is a man between 18 and 29 years old who received the YFV17D yellow fever vaccine. Sequencing was performed on PBMCs, taken 15 days after the yellow fever booster vaccination. The DNA for the CDR3 is TGCGCCAGCAGCTTGGTAATGGGCAGCACAGATACGCAGTATTTT. Amino acids: CASSLVMGSTDTQYF.